The entry below describes one T cell receptor (beta chain). As yet, its antigen is unknown. Unique molecular identifiers were used to barcode this TCRbeta library. TCRdb called the PCR reads again in MiXCR, with one record for every CDR3 protein. The sample yields 800,000 to 1,000,000 distinct CDR3 sequences, about 31% seen once. The ends were cut back, 4 bases at V and 5 bases at J, with 17 bases in the middle. The CDR3 is made up of 14 amino acids. Germline CDR1 reads DFQATT; CDR2 reads SNEGSKA (reference sequence). The record originates from a study of T-cell reconstitution after alpha-beta-depleted transplantation in children. Points from the study as a whole: Newly generated T cells supplied most T-cell counts and diversity one year post-transplant.

The rearrangement uses TRBV20-1 and TRBJ1-1; TRBD1 might be the D (5 bases). The receptor was isolated from a boy in the first two years of life who had a stem cell transplant for SCID, so the T cells may come from the graft donor. This material consisted of PBMCs, mostly from graft donor cells, taken 360 days after TCRalphabeta/CD19-depleted stem cell transplant. The CDR3 DNA reads as TGCAGTGCTAAAAAAAAAAACAGGTTTACTGAAGCTTTCTTT. Protein sequence: CSAKKKNRFTEAFF.